Listed below are T cell receptor beta chains from one sample, sequenced in a study of blood T cell repertoires in COVID-19. Measured with immunoSEQ multiplex PCR; TCRdb has only the in-frame clones, and not every one. Among 150,000 to 200,000 clones, roughly 84% were seen once, and the ten largest hold over 2%. The specimen sequenced was peripheral blood. The receptors here all came from a human donor with acute or convalescent COVID-19. The donor label of this sample is uncertain. Each CDR3 is given with its conserved first and last residue. The D gene is left open where the match is weak. Clone size is shown for a subset of rows, as once, few, many or a class of expanded clone.

CDR3 protein,CDR3 DNA,J gene,clone size,V gene,D gene
CASTLRGVETQYF,TGCGCCAGCACCCTGCGGGGGGTAGAGACCCAGTACTTC,TRBJ2-5,few,TRBV5-1,TRBD2
CASSYIGQGGQGYTF,TGTGCCAGCAGTTATATCGGACAGGGGGGCCAAGGCTACACCTTC,TRBJ1-2,-,TRBV6-6,TRBD1
CASSYRVGQGGPEQYF,TGTGCCAGCAGCTATAGGGTGGGACAGGGGGGACCCGAGCAGTACTTC,TRBJ2-7,few,TRBV11-2,TRBD1
CASSSPGETQYF,TGTGCCAGTAGTTCCCCCGGAGAGACCCAGTACTTC,TRBJ2-5,-,TRBV19,-
CSASTVGRTDTQYF,TGCAGTGCTAGTACGGTGGGCCGCACAGATACGCAGTATTTT,TRBJ2-3,-,TRBV20-1,-
CASSLTIPRDSTKNIQYF,TGTGCCAGCAGCTTAACTATCCCCCGGGACTCGACCAAAAACATTCAGTACTTC,TRBJ2-4,-,TRBV7-3,-
CAIRDVGQSYEQYF,TGTGCCATCAGGGACGTGGGACAGTCCTACGAGCAGTACTTC,TRBJ2-7,once,TRBV10-3,TRBD1
CATKTGDSYEQYF,TGTGCCACAAAGACAGGGGACTCCTACGAGCAGTACTTC,TRBJ2-7,-,TRBV19,TRBD1
CASSSPGQVPGNTIYF,TGTGCCAGCAGTTCGCCGGGACAGGTCCCTGGAAACACCATATATTTT,TRBJ1-3,-,TRBV28,TRBD1
CASSIPTGIAPGSCFF,-,TRBJ2-2,-,TRBV19,-
CASSLSGTGTYEQYF,TGTGCCAGCAGCCTCTCCGGGACAGGGACGTACGAGCAGTACTTC,TRBJ2-7,few,TRBV9,TRBD1
CASRSDRGQVGELFF,TGTGCCAGCAGATCCGACAGGGGGCAAGTCGGGGAGCTGTTTTTT,TRBJ2-2,-,TRBV6-6,TRBD1
CASSLAGGGYEQYF,TGTGCCAGCAGTTTAGCGGGAGGAGGCTACGAGCAGTACTTC,TRBJ2-7,-,TRBV9,TRBD2
CAWELGGRGYTF,TGTGCCTGGGAACTAGGGGGAAGAGGCTACACCTTC,TRBJ1-2,-,TRBV30,-
CASTSSRTGSPYGYTF,TGTGCCAGCACCTCATCAAGGACAGGGAGTCCCTATGGCTACACCTTC,TRBJ1-2,-,TRBV11-2,TRBD1
CASGRPGVAYEQYF,TGTGCCAGCGGACGACCGGGGGTAGCCTACGAGCAGTACTTC,TRBJ2-7,-,TRBV28,-
CASSPGQGAYLANSPLHF,TGTGCCAGCAGTCCGGGACAGGGGGCGTATTTGGCGAATTCACCCCTCCACTTT,TRBJ1-6,once,TRBV6-6,TRBD1
CASSLEAGFSYNEQFF,TGCGCCAGCAGCTTGGAGGCAGGCTTCTCCTACAATGAGCAGTTCTTC,TRBJ2-1,-,TRBV5-1,-
CASKDGLAASTDTQYF,TGTGCCAGCAAAGACGGACTAGCGGCTAGCACAGATACGCAGTATTTT,TRBJ2-3,-,TRBV2,TRBD2
CASSGDRGAEAFF,TGTGCCAGCAGTGGTGACAGGGGTGCTGAAGCTTTCTTT,TRBJ1-1,once,TRBV2,TRBD1
CASSQLAGGSYEQYF,TGCGCCAGCAGCCAACTAGCGGGGGGGTCCTACGAGCAGTACTTC,TRBJ2-7,-,TRBV4-1,TRBD2
CASSPPDWRSSYNEQFF,TGTGCCAGCAGCCCACCGGACTGGAGAAGCTCCTACAATGAGCAGTTCTTC,TRBJ2-1,-,TRBV5-8,-
CASNSPTVGNTIYF,TGTGCCAGCAACAGCCCCACCGTTGGAAACACCATATATTTT,TRBJ1-3,-,TRBV5-5,-
CASSPQANYEQYF,TGTGCCAGCAGCCCACAGGCTAACTACGAGCAGTACTTC,TRBJ2-7,-,TRBV12-3/TRBV12-4,-
CASSLSPTGATEAFF,TGCGCCAGCAGCTTGTCCCCAACAGGGGCCACTGAAGCTTTCTTT,TRBJ1-1,-,TRBV5-1,TRBD1
CASSFSPGDGDYGYTF,TGTGCCAGCAGCTTTTCGCCGGGGGACGGGGACTATGGCTACACCTTC,TRBJ1-2,-,TRBV7-9,-
CASSAGGQRNYGYTF,TGTGCCAGCAGTGCAGGGGGCCAGCGTAACTATGGCTACACCTTC,TRBJ1-2,-,TRBV2,TRBD1
CASSIGGNEQFF,TGCGCCAGCAGCATCGGGGGTAATGAGCAGTTCTTC,TRBJ2-1,-,TRBV5-1,-
CAISRDFRGEQFF,TGTGCCATCAGTCGGGACTTCCGGGGTGAGCAGTTCTTC,TRBJ2-1,-,TRBV10-3,-
CASSIREKGYEQYF,TGTGCCAGTAGTATACGGGAGAAGGGCTACGAGCAGTACTTC,TRBJ2-7,once,TRBV19,-
CASSQQGRETQYF,TGTGCCAGCAGTCAACAGGGGCGAGAGACCCAGTACTTC,TRBJ2-5,-,TRBV25-1,TRBD1
CASSPGTSGSNEQFF,TGTGCCAGCAGCCCGGGGACTAGCGGGAGCAATGAGCAGTTCTTC,TRBJ2-1,-,TRBV5-4,TRBD2
CASSFSPDIGEQFF,TGTGCCAGCAGCTTTTCCCCCGACATCGGTGAGCAGTTCTTC,TRBJ2-1,-,TRBV7-2,-
CASRASGRAREQFF,TGTGCCAGCAGGGCCAGCGGGAGGGCCCGTGAGCAGTTCTTC,TRBJ2-1,-,TRBV7-2,TRBD2
CAWNPLTSGRTGELFF,TGTGCCTGGAACCCCCTGACTAGCGGGCGCACCGGGGAGCTGTTTTTT,TRBJ2-2,once,TRBV30,TRBD2
CASSLILGGARNEQFF,TGTGCCAGCAGCTTAATATTAGGGGGGGCGAGGAATGAGCAGTTCTTC,TRBJ2-1,-,TRBV7-3,-
CASSPGTGSRGGYTF,TGTGCCAGCAGCCCCGGGACAGGCTCTCGGGGAGGCTACACCTTC,TRBJ1-2,-,TRBV28,TRBD1
CASSLGEGNEKLFF,TGTGCCAGCAGCTTAGGGGAGGGGAATGAAAAACTGTTTTTT,TRBJ1-4,-,TRBV7-9,-
CASSVRGSITEAFF,TGTGCCAGCAGCGTTCGGGGGTCTATCACTGAAGCTTTCTTT,TRBJ1-1,-,TRBV9,-
CASSDEGAPGGTGELFF,TGCGCCAGCAGCGATGAAGGCGCTCCAGGGGGCACCGGGGAGCTGTTTTTT,TRBJ2-2,-,TRBV5-1,TRBD1
CASISPRQGSNQPQHF,TGTGCCAGTATTAGCCCCCGGCAGGGGAGCAATCAGCCCCAGCATTTT,TRBJ1-5,-,TRBV19,-
CASSFAGFSGNTIYF,TGTGCCAGCAGCTTCGCAGGGTTCTCTGGAAACACCATATATTTT,TRBJ1-3,-,TRBV5-4,-
CASSFSGGDEQFF,TGTGCCAGCAGCTTTTCTGGGGGCGATGAGCAGTTCTTC,TRBJ2-1,few,TRBV7-2,-
CASRVGRGALNEQFF,TGTGCCAGCAGAGTTGGGCGGGGGGCCCTCAATGAGCAGTTCTTC,TRBJ2-1,-,TRBV3-1/TRBV3-2,TRBD2
CASSQLLAGDIGGYEQFF,TGCGCCAGCAGCCAGTTGCTAGCGGGAGACATAGGGGGGTATGAGCAGTTCTTC,TRBJ2-1,-,TRBV4-1,TRBD2
CASSPYGTGGVYGYTF,TGTGCCAGCAGCCCCTACGGGACAGGGGGCGTCTATGGCTACACCTTC,TRBJ1-2,-,TRBV16,TRBD1
CASAPGPEGGQPQHF,TGCGCCAGCGCCCCGGGGCCGGAGGGCGGTCAGCCCCAGCATTTT,TRBJ1-5,-,TRBV5-1,-